The T cell receptor (beta chain) described here comes from a study of molecular identifiers for immune sequencing clone quantification. V was cut by 0 bases and J by 4 bases, with 12 bases left in between. The length of the CDR3 is 15 residues. Per the germline V gene, CDR1 is MGHRA and CDR2 is YSYEKL. In preparing bulk TCR libraries, previously described methods and listed TCR primers were used. TCRdb re-called the PCR reads with MiXCR, one entry per CDR3 protein. The sample holds about 640,000 distinct CDR3 sequences, 20% seen once. Notes on this clonotype: A much larger clonotype is one base distant, so this may be a read error.

The source is a human donor in good health. Some libraries in this study had Jurkat cell RNA spiked in. Sequences were obtained from naive CD8+ T cells from blood, with Jurkat cell RNA spiked in. Regarding subset: FACS-sorted CD8+CD4-CCR7+CD45RA+ naive T cells. The V and J genes are TRBV4-1 and TRBJ2-5; the D gene could be TRBD1 or TRBD2 (6 bases each). CDR3 sequence: CASSQDKGDSETQYF. The CDR3 DNA follows: TGCGCCAGCAGCCAAGATAAGGGGGACTCAGAGACCCAGTACTTC.